The 23 T cell receptor beta chains below all came from one sample that was sequenced in a study of shared clonotypes between healthy human individuals. The protocol was immunoSEQ multiplex PCR, while the TCRdb copy is restricted to in-frame clones and leaves out a portion. The sample lists 800,000 to 1,200,000 clones, about four fifths occurring once. Sequencing was performed on memory CD4+ T cells from PBMCs. Noted subset: CD45RA-negative fraction. These receptors were collected from a man in his late teens or twenties in good health. Some clones in this sample may be carry-over from other donors' samples.

The genes are TRBV6-1 and TRBJ1-5; D not certain. V lost 3 bases and J 2 bases, leaving 8 bases between the germline ends. Germline V CDR1 and CDR2: MNHNS, SASEGT. CDR3 size: 14 residues. CDR3 loop: CASSDSGGNQPQHF. CDR3 sequence (DNA): TGTGCCAGCAGTGACAGCGGTGGCAATCAGCCCCAGCATTTT.

J is TRBJ2-3 and V is TRBV7-2, with 10 bases matching TRBD2. This CDR3 is 14 amino acids long. Germline values: CDR1 SGHTA, CDR2 FQGNSA. The V gene end was trimmed by 3 bases and the J gene end by 8 bases; junction bases not matched to a gene: 5. The CDR3 loop is CASSLTSGLATQYF. The DNA of the CDR3 is TGTGCCAGCAGCTTGACTAGCGGGTTGGCTACGCAGTATTTT.

This chain uses TRBV10-3 with TRBJ2-7; 10 bases map to TRBD1. V trimming: 6 bases; J trimming: 6 bases; junction bases outside the gene matches: 5. Germline loops: CDR1 ENHRY, CDR2 SYGVKD. This CDR3 spans 13 amino acids. In nucleotides, the CDR3 is TGTGCCATCAGCAGGGACAGGGGAACCGAGCAGTACTTC. It encodes CAISRDRGTEQYF.

For the CDR3, the DNA is TGTGCCAGCAGGACCCCTCCACAGGGAAACTATGGCTACACCTTC. Protein product: CASRTPPQGNYGYTF. The chain uses TRBV28 and TRBJ1-2, with a tentative D call TRBD1 (6 bases). V lost 6 bases and J lost 2, with 16 bases in between. Germline V gene sequence: CDR1 MDHEN, CDR2 SYDVKM. The CDR3 extends over 15 amino acids.

A remark on this clone: At the DNA level, this CDR3 is encoded by other sequences in the same sample as well. The chain employs TRBV5-1 and TRBJ2-3, with D uncertain. The CDR3 runs 11 residues. Trimming took off 3 bases at V and 3 bases at J, with 2 bases between the two ends. CDR1 is SGHRS and CDR2 is YFSETQ in the germline V gene. Here the CDR3 reads CASSSTDTQYF. The CDR3 nucleotides are TGCGCCAGCAGCTCTACAGATACGCAGTATTTT. Full variable domain (outside the CDR3, taken from reference TRBV5-1 and TRBJ2-3): KAGVTQTPRYLIKTRGQQVTLSCSPISGHRSVSWYQQTPGQGLQFLFEYFSETQRNKGNFPGRFSGRQFSNSRSEMNVSTLELGDSALYLCASSSTDTQYFGPGTRLTVL.

This clone turned up a few times. The CDR3 sequence is CASSIAGRDDEQYF. The CDR3 nucleotides are TGTGCCAGTAGTATAGCGGGCAGGGACGACGAGCAGTACTTC. V gene TRBV19 combines with J gene TRBJ2-7; D might be TRBD1 or TRBD2, each matching 5 bases. CDR1 is LNHDA and CDR2 is SQIVND in the germline V gene (reference sequence). This CDR3 has 14 amino acids. The V end lost 1 base, the J end lost 5 bases, and 12 bases lay between the germline ends.

The chain is built from TRBV19 and TRBJ1-2, with TRBD1 as a possible D gene (6 bases). V lost 5 bases, J lost 1 base, and 14 bases lay in between. Looked up from germline, CDR1 is LNHDA and CDR2 is SQIVND (reference sequence). This CDR3 contains 15 residues. CDR3 sequence reads: CASSAVDRFNYGYTF. CDR3 coding DNA: TGTGCCAGTAGTGCCGTGGACAGATTTAACTATGGCTACACCTTC.

This clone appeared a few times. The same CDR3 also results from other DNA sequences found in this sample. The J gene is TRBJ1-2, the V gene TRBV28; D call uncertain. The V gene's germline CDR1 is MDHEN and CDR2 SYDVKM. The CDR3 extends over 12 amino acids. Trimming stripped 3 bases from V and 1 base from J, with 3 bases between. DNA for the CDR3: TGTGCCAGCAGTTTGGGTAACTATGGCTACACCTTC. Translating it yields CASSLGNYGYTF.

The rearrangement uses TRBV11-2 and TRBJ2-2; D gene ambiguous. The CDR3 consists of 15 residues. Germline loops: CDR1 SGHAT, CDR2 FQNNGV. V was cut by 1 base and J by 3 bases, with 9 bases left in between. CDR3 loop: CASSLVGPYTGELFF. CDR3 sequence (DNA): TGTGCCAGCAGCTTAGTCGGCCCGTACACCGGGGAGCTGTTTTTT.

CDR3 loop: CASRRGLADTQYF. The CDR3 DNA sequence: TGTGCCAGCAGAAGGGGGCTCGCAGATACGCAGTATTTT. V is TRBV28 and J is TRBJ2-3; 7 bases are shared with TRBD1. Trimming cost V 6 bases and J 4 bases; bases outside gene matches: 4. Per germline, CDR1 MDHEN and CDR2 SYDVKM. The CDR3 runs to 13 residues.

The chain links TRBV18 to TRBJ1-4; perhaps TRBD1 as D (6 bases). CDR1 is KGHSH, CDR2 LQKENI, per germline. V lost 3 bases, J lost 7 bases, and 15 bases lay in between. The CDR3 loop spans 15 amino acids. The DNA of the CDR3 is TGTGCCAGCTCACCCCAATTGACAGGAATTGAAAAACTGTTTTTT. It is translated as CASSPQLTGIEKLFF.

The rearrangement uses TRBV15 and TRBJ2-4; the match to TRBD1 covers 9 bases. V dropped 5 bases and J dropped 5; count of bases not matched to a gene: 4. The CDR3 extends over 14 amino acids. CDR1 is LNHNV and CDR2 is YYDKDF in the germline V gene (reference sequence). CDR3 region: CATSRRQGENIQYF. CDR3 DNA sequence: TGTGCCACCAGCCGCCGACAGGGGGAAAACATTCAGTACTTC.

The rearrangement uses TRBV7-9 and TRBJ1-4; TRBD1 agrees at 9 bases. The CDR3 covers 16 residues. Trimming cost V 5 bases and J 0 bases; bases outside gene matches: 4. The germline V gene has CDR1 SEHNR and CDR2 FQNEAQ (reference sequence). CDR3 DNA: TGTGCCAGCAGCCCGGGACAGGGTGCAACTAATGAAAAACTGTTTTTT. Translation: CASSPGQGATNEKLFF.

A word on this clone: Different DNA sequences within this sample yield the same CDR3. The gene calls are TRBV7-2 and TRBJ2-7, with TRBD2 identical over 10 bases. The V and J ends lost 5 bases and 2 bases, in that order; junction bases with no gene match: 6. The CDR3 has 15 amino acids. Germline V gene sequence: CDR1 SGHTA, CDR2 FQGNSA. The CDR3 loop is CASSLGSGGPYEQYF. In DNA, the CDR3 is TGTGCCAGCAGCCTCGGTAGCGGGGGGCCCTACGAGCAGTACTTC.

The chain carries TRBV6-1 and TRBJ2-4, with D tentatively TRBD2 (6 bases). Germline CDR1 and CDR2: MNHNS and SASEGT. The CDR3 runs to 15 residues. Trimming pared 10 bases from V and 0 bases from J, leaving 16 bases between. The CDR3 sequence: CATTTRGLAKNIQYF. The CDR3 bases are TGTGCCACAACGACTAGGGGACTAGCCAAAAACATTCAGTACTTC.

The rearrangement uses TRBV29-1 and TRBJ2-3; D possibly uses TRBD1 or TRBD2 (5 bases each). Germline CDR1 reads SQVTM; CDR2 reads ANQGSEA. V dropped 6 bases and J dropped 5 bases, with 21 bases sitting between them. The CDR3 runs to 15 residues. The CDR3: CSVGVRELAQDTQYF. DNA of the CDR3: TGCAGCGTGGGGGTCAGGGAGTTAGCACAAGATACGCAGTATTTT.

The CDR3 nucleotides read TGTGCCAGCAGCCTGAGGGGATACAATGAGCAGTTCTTC. Encoded protein: CASSLRGYNEQFF. This chain connects TRBV2 to TRBJ2-1; D possibly uses TRBD1 or TRBD2 (5 bases each). The CDR3 is 13 amino acids. V was pared by 6 bases and J by 4 bases, with 10 bases between. Per the germline V gene, CDR1 is SNHLY and CDR2 is FYNNEI.

V usage is TRBV9 and J usage is TRBJ2-3; 11 positions match TRBD2. This CDR3 is 18 amino acids long. The V gene's germline CDR1 is SGDLS and CDR2 YYNGEE. The V segment lost 4 bases and the J segment 5 bases; nucleotides outside the gene matches: 15. The CDR3 loop reads CASSRAPIAGGPEDTQYF. In DNA form, the CDR3 reads TGTGCCAGCAGCCGGGCCCCAATAGCGGGAGGGCCTGAAGATACGCAGTATTTT.

The chain employs TRBV30 and TRBJ2-1; no clear D gene. Germline V gives CDR1 GTSNPN, CDR2 SVGIG (reference sequence). Trimming cost V 4 bases and J 0 bases, with 16 bases left between them. The CDR3 contains 16 residues. CDR3 DNA: TGTGCCTGGACCCACAGAGCGAGAAGCTCCTACAATGAGCAGTTCTTC. Translating gives CAWTHRARSSYNEQFF. Full variable domain (missing parts from reference TRBV30 and TRBJ2-1): SQTIHQWPATLVQPVGSPLSLECTVEGTSNPNLYWYRQAAGRGLQLLFYSVGIGQISSEVPQNLSASRPQDRQFILSSKKLLLSDSGFYLCAWTHRARSSYNEQFFGPGTRLTVL.

V is TRBV15 and J is TRBJ1-2; no clear D. Per the germline V gene, CDR1 is LNHNV and CDR2 is YYDKDF (reference sequence). The CDR3 has 16 residues. V was pared by 0 bases and J by 0 bases, with 11 bases between. The CDR3 loop reads CATSRDRVTPNYGYTF. CDR3 nucleotides: TGTGCCACCAGCAGAGATAGGGTGACCCCTAACTATGGCTACACCTTC. Full variable domain (remainder filled in from reference TRBV15 and TRBJ1-2): DAMVIQNPRYQVTQFGKPVTLSCSQTLNHNVMYWYQQKSSQAPKLLFHYYDKDFNNEADTPDNFQSRRPNTSFCFLDIRSPGLGDTAMYLCATSRDRVTPNYGYTFGSGTRLTVV.

This chain connects TRBV5-1 to TRBJ2-3; the D gene is possibly TRBD1 (6 bases). There are 14 residues in the CDR3. V shed 4 bases and J shed 0 bases, with 9 bases lying between them. CDR1 and CDR2 from the germline V gene are SGHRS and YFSETQ. This chain's CDR3 is CASSPGDSTDTQYF. In DNA, the CDR3 is TGCGCCAGCAGCCCAGGGGACAGCACAGATACGCAGTATTTT.

The chain carries TRBV10-2 and TRBJ1-1; TRBD1 matches at 12 bases. The CDR3 runs to 14 residues. Germline-derived CDR1 and CDR2 are WSHSY and SAAADI. Germline trimming cut 7 bases from V and 6 bases from J; bases unmatched to any gene: 6. The CDR3 region is CASNWDRGLSEAFF. CDR3 in DNA: TGCGCCAGCAATTGGGACAGGGGGCTCTCTGAAGCTTTCTTT.

The chain uses TRBV6-5 and TRBJ1-2, with a possible D match to TRBD1 (5 bases). The CDR3 covers 14 residues. V was pared by 5 bases and J by 1 base, with 11 bases between. Germline-derived CDR1 and CDR2 are MNHEY and SVGAGI. Here the CDR3 DNA reads TGTGCCAGCAGTCCGACAGACAATAACTATGGCTACACCTTC. Amino acid sequence: CASSPTDNNYGYTF.